This TCR beta chain was identified during a study of beta chain features in type 1 diabetes. Whole-study context: The examined sorted cells totaled some 99 million across samples.

CDR1 is LGHNT, CDR2 FRNRAP, per germline. CDR3 size: 15 residues. V lost 0 bases and J lost 1, with 8 bases in between. All of the isolated RNA was reverse transcribed, so expressed TCRB transcripts were sequenced. TCRdb keeps only in-frame clones here, not all; method: immunoSEQ multiplex PCR. Of 140,000 or so clones listed, about 12% are singletons. As concerns this clone: The target antigen is unknown.

Study observations and caveats: VDJ junctions from type 1 diabetes patients carried fewer insertions and larger deletions. The study notes PCR might favor shorter templates equally in patients and controls. Shorter TCRB CDR3s, moderately but significantly so, were found in Type 1 diabetes patients in all four CD4+ subsets.

This chain joins TRBV12-5 and TRBJ2-3, with a tentative D call TRBD2 (6 bases). The sample consisted of central memory CD4+ T cells from blood. The sequence was collected from a man between 18 and 29 years old with type 1 diabetes. CDR3 amino acids: CASGLVAGRTDTQYF. The CDR3 DNA sequence: TGTGCTAGTGGTTTGGTAGCGGGCCGCACAGATACGCAGTATTTT.